The clone carrying this T cell receptor (beta chain) has just a few counts. What it recognizes is unknown. This sample is drawn from a study of CD8 T cells in ankylosing spondylitis. Overall study results and limits: Reports say disease-linked clones showed up significantly more in matched ankylosing spondylitis synovial fluid. A number of the motif variants had already been described in reactive arthritis synovial fluid and blood. Blood from ankylosing spondylitis patients appeared to carry a characteristic roughly eight-variant TCR beta motif.

The CDR3 covers 12 residues. V was pared by 7 bases and J by 3 bases, with 9 bases between. Germline CDR1 and CDR2: SEHNR and FQNEAQ (reference sequence). TCRdb passed the 5' RACE reads through MiXCR, listing each CDR3 protein once. The data show 350,000 or so distinct CDR3 sequences, with less than 9.5% seen just once and roughly 14% held by the top ten. The source material was blood, either unsorted or a sorted T cell fraction (not recorded which). This chain uses TRBV7-9 with TRBJ1-1; D remains ambiguous. The receptor was derived from a male donor with ankylosing spondylitis. The CDR3: CASKRFDTEAFF. The CDR3 DNA is TGTGCCAGCAAGAGGTTTGACACTGAAGCTTTCTTT.